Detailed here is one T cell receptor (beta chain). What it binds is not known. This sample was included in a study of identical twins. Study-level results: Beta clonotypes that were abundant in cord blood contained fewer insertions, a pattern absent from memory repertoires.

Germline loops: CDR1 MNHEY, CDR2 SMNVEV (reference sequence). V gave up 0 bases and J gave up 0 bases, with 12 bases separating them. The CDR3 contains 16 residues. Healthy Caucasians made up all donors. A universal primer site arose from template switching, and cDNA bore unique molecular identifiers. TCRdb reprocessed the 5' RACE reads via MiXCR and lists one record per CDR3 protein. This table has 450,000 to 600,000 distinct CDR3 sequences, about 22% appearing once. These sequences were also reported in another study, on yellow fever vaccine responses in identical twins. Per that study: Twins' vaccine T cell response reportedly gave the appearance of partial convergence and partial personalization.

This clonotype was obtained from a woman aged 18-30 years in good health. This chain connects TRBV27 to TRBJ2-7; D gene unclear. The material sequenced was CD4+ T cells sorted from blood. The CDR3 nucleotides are TGTGCCAGCAGTTTATCTGCGGCCCTGAGCTCCTACGAGCAGTACTTC. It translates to CASSLSAALSSYEQYF.